This T cell receptor beta chain was identified during a study of neurological immune-mediated disorders. TCRdb re-derived calls from the 5' RACE reads in MiXCR, one entry per CDR3 protein. The sample lists tens of thousands of distinct CDR3 sequences; less than 15% were seen once. This clonotype was counted ten times or more. Time point in this sample: technical triplicate 1. The sorted-subset TCR libraries were prepared using about a million CD4+ or CD8+ T cells as the starting material. This TCR derives from a female donor with HTLV-1-associated myelopathy (HAM/TSP). The sequenced sample consisted of CD4+ T cells from blood.

CDR3 in DNA: TGCGCCAGCAGCTTGAGGACAGGCAATTGGAACACTGAAGCTTTCTTT. It yields the protein CASSLRTGNWNTEAFF. V gene TRBV5-1 combines with J gene TRBJ1-1; TRBD1 matches at 7 bases. V dropped 1 base and J dropped 1; count of bases not matched to a gene: 7. Germline assignment: CDR1 SGHRS and CDR2 YFSETQ. CDR3 size: 16 residues. Looking up the rest from reference TRBV5-1 and TRBJ1-1 gives the full variable domain: KAGVTQTPRYLIKTRGQQVTLSCSPISGHRSVSWYQQTPGQGLQFLFEYFSETQRNKGNFPGRFSGRQFSNSRSEMNVSTLELGDSALYLCASSLRTGNWNTEAFFGQGTRLTVV.